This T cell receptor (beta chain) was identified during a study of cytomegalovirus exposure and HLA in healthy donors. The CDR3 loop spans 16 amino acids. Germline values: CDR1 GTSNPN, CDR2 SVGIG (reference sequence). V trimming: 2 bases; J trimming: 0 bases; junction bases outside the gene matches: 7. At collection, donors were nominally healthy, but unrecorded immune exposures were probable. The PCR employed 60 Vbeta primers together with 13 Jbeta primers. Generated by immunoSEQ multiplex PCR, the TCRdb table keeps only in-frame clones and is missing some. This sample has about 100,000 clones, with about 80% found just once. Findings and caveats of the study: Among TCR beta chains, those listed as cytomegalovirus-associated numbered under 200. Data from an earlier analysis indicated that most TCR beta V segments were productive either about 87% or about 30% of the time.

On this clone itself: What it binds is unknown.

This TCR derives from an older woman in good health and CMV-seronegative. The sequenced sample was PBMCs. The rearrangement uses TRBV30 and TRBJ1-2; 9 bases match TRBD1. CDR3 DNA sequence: TGTGCCTGGAGTAGCCCCGGGACAGGGTCTAACTATGGCTACACCTTC. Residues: CAWSSPGTGSNYGYTF.